Given below is one T cell receptor (beta chain) in context. The sample originates from a study of T cell changes during pregnancy in multiple sclerosis. Measured with immunoSEQ multiplex PCR; TCRdb has only the in-frame clones, and not every one. Among approximately 52,000 clones listed, 92% were seen once. Trimming removed 3 bases from V and 0 bases from J; junction bases left unmatched: 2. Germline CDR1 and CDR2: MGHDK and SYGVNS. This CDR3 contains 15 residues. Material: CD4+ T cells from peripheral blood mononuclear cells, obtained in the third trimester of pregnancy. The clonotype originates from a female donor with multiple sclerosis, enrolled in a pregnancy study. This chain connects TRBV25-1 to TRBJ2-3; 8 bases are a match to TRBD1. CDR3: CASSETGASTDTQYF. The DNA of the CDR3 is TGTGCCAGCAGTGAGACAGGGGCTAGCACAGATACGCAGTATTTT.